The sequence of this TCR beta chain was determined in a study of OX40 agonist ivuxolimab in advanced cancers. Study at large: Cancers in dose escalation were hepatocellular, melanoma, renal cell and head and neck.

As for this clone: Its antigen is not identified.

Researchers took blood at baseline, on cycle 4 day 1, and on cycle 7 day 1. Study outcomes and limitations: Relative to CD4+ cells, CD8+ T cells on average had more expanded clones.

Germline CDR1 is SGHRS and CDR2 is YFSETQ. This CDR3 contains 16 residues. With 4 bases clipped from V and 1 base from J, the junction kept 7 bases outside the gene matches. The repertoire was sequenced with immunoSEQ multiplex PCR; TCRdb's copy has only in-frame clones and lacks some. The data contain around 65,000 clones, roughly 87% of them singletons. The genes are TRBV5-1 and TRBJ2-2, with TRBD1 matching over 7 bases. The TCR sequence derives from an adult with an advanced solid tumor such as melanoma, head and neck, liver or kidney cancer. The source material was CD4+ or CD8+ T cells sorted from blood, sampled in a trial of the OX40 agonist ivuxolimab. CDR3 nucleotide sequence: TGCGCCAGCAGCCAAGGGACAGCTATGAACACCGGGGAGCTGTTTTTT. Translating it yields CASSQGTAMNTGELFF. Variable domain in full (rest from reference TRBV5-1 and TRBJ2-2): KAGVTQTPRYLIKTRGQQVTLSCSPISGHRSVSWYQQTPGQGLQFLFEYFSETQRNKGNFPGRFSGRQFSNSRSEMNVSTLELGDSALYLCASSQGTAMNTGELFFGEGSRLTVL.